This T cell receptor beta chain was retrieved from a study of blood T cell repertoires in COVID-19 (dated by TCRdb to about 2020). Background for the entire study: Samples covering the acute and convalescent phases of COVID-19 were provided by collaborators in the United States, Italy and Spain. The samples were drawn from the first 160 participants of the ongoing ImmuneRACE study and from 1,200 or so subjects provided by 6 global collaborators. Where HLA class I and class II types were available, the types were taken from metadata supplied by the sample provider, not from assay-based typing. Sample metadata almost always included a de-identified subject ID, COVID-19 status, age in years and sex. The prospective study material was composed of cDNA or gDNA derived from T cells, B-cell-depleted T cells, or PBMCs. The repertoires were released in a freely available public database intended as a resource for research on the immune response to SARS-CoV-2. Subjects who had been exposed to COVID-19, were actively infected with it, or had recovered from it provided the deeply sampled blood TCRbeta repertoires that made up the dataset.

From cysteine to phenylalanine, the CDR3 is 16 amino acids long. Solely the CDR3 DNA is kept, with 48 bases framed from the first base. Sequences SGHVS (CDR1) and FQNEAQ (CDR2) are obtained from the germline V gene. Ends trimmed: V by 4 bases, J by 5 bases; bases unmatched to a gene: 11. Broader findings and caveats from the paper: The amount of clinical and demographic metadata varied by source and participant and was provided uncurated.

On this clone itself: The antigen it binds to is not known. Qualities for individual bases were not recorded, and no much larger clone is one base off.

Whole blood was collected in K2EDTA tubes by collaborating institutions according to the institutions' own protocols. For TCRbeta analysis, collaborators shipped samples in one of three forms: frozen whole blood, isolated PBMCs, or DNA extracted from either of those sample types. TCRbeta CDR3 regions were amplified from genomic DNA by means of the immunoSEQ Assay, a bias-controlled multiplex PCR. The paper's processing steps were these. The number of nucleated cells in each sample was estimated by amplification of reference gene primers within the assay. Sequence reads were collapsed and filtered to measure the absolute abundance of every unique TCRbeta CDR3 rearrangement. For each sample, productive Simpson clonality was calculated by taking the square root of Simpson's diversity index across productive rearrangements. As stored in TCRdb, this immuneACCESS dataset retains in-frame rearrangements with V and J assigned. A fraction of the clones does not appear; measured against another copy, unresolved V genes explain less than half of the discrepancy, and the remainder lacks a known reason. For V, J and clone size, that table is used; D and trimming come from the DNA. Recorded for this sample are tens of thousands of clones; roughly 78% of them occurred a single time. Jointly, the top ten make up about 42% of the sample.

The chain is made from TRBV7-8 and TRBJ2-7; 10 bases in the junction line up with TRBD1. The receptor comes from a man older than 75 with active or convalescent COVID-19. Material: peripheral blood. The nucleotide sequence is TGTGCCAGCAGCTCGAGAAATCGGGACAGGGGCCACGAGCAGTACTTC. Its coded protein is CASSSRNRDRGHEQYF. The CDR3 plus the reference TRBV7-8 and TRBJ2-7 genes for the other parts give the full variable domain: GAGVSQSPRYKVAKRGQDVALRCDPISGHVSLFWYQQALGQGPEFLTYFQNEAQLDKSGLPSDRFFAERPEGSVSTLKIQRTQQEDSAVYLCASSSRNRDRGHEQYFGPGTRLTVT.